This is a list of T cell receptor beta chains from one sample in a study of T cells in Graves' hyperthyroidism and ophthalmopathy. TCRdb re-analysed the multiplex PCR reads in MiXCR, keeping a single row per CDR3 protein. The sample has hundreds of thousands of distinct CDR3 sequences; 40% to 55% are singletons. Sequencing used peripheral blood or thyroid tissue (not recorded which). The receptors were sampled from a woman younger than 30 with Graves' hyperthyroidism. The CDR3 runs from the conserved cysteine through the conserved F or W. The D gene is left open where the match is weak. Clone size, where shown, is once, few, many, or a class for clones that have expanded.

clone_size | j_call | v_call | d_call | cdr3_aa | cdr3_nt
NA | TRBJ1-5 | TRBV29-1 | NA | CSVGVNSNQPQHF | TGCAGCGTTGGTGTAAATAGCAATCAGCCCCAGCATTTT
few | TRBJ2-5 | TRBV29-1 | TRBD1 | CSARQGGQETQYF | TGCAGCGCTAGACAGGGGGGGCAAGAGACCCAGTACTTC
NA | TRBJ1-5 | TRBV24-1 | NA | CASSPQPGGGSNQPQHF | TGTGCCAGCAGCCCCCAGCCGGGAGGGGGAAGCAATCAGCCCCAGCATTTT
NA | TRBJ2-6 | TRBV25-1 | TRBD2 | CASSEYGEGSSGANVLTF | TGTGCCAGCAGTGAATATGGGGAGGGGAGCTCTGGGGCCAACGTCCTGACTTTC
once | TRBJ1-1 | TRBV29-1 | TRBD1 | CSVVRTGRNTEAFF | TGCAGCGTGGTCAGGACAGGACGGAACACTGAAGCTTTCTTT
NA | TRBJ2-7 | TRBV7-9 | TRBD2 | CASSFGGAGGEQYF | TGTGCCAGCAGTTTCGGCGGGGCCGGGGGGGAGCAGTACTTC
NA | TRBJ1-2 | TRBV2 | NA | CASTTGRGYGYTF | TGTGCCAGCACTACGGGACGGGGCTATGGCTACACCTTC
NA | TRBJ2-7 | TRBV6-2/TRBV6-3 | TRBD2 | CASRGGTGSYEQYF | TGTGCCAGCAGGGGGGGGACTGGATCCTACGAGCAGTACTTC
NA | TRBJ2-5 | TRBV20-1 | NA | CSARRGSQETQYF | TGCAGTGCTAGAAGGGGCTCCCAAGAGACCCAGTACTTC
many | TRBJ1-1 | TRBV29-1 | NA | CSANRGSTEAFF | TGCAGCGCTAACAGAGGGAGCACTGAAGCTTTCTTT
NA | TRBJ2-1 | TRBV7-6 | NA | CASSFDQNNEQFF | TGTGCCAGCAGCTTCGACCAGAACAATGAGCAGTTCTTC
few | TRBJ2-5 | TRBV24-1 | NA | CATSDGGGGIGETQYF | TGTGCCACCAGTGACGGAGGTGGCGGGATAGGGGAGACCCAGTACTTC
NA | TRBJ1-6 | TRBV29-1 | NA | CSARQAGSPLHF | TGCAGCGCTAGACAGGCGGGCTCACCCCTCCACTTT
NA | TRBJ2-2 | TRBV2 | TRBD2 | CASGHAGGSWPGELFF | TGTGCCAGCGGCCACGCGGGCGGGAGTTGGCCCGGGGAGCTGTTTTTT
few | TRBJ2-7 | TRBV10-2 | NA | CASRTPGAFYEQYF | TGCGCCAGCAGGACCCCAGGGGCGTTCTACGAGCAGTACTTC
NA | TRBJ2-7 | TRBV7-9 | NA | CASSHRKEGEGYSYEQYF | TGTGCCAGCAGCCACCGAAAGGAGGGTGAGGGCTACTCCTACGAGCAGTACTTC
NA | TRBJ2-7 | TRBV10-3 | TRBD1 | CASSDRERYEQYF | TGTGCCAGCAGTGACAGGGAACGGTACGAGCAGTACTTC
many | TRBJ1-3 | TRBV15 | TRBD1 | CATSRELGTETGNTIYF | TGTGCCACCAGCAGAGAATTAGGGACAGAGACTGGAAACACCATATATTTT
few | TRBJ2-1 | TRBV6-9 | NA | CASSHGGNEQFF | TGTGCCAGCAGTCATGGTGGCAATGAGCAGTTCTTT
NA | TRBJ2-7 | TRBV29-1 | NA | CSARQNSYEQYF | TGCAGCGCACGACAGAACTCCTACGAGCAGTACTTC
few | TRBJ2-7 | TRBV7-9 | NA | CASSLARAETYEQYF | TGTGCCAGCAGCTTAGCCCGTGCAGAAACCTACGAGCAGTACTTC
NA | TRBJ2-2 | TRBV29-1 | NA | CSVGIATSDGELFF | TGCAGCGTTGGAATCGCCACTTCGGACGGGGAGCTGTTTTTT
few | TRBJ1-3 | TRBV12-3/TRBV12-4 | NA | CASSFYTIYF | TGTGCCAGCAGTTTTTACACCATATATTTT
NA | TRBJ1-3 | TRBV27 | NA | CASSLYGSTSGNTIYF | TGTGCCAGCAGTTTATACGGCTCGACCTCTGGAAACACCATATATTTT
NA | TRBJ1-5 | TRBV11-1 | TRBD1 | CATQGQGHNQPQHF | TGTGCCACCCAGGGACAGGGCCACAATCAGCCCCAGCATTTT
NA | TRBJ1-1 | TRBV10-3 | NA | CASSPRTVGTEAFF | TGTGCCAGCAGTCCACGGACCGTTGGCACTGAAGCTTTCTTT
NA | TRBJ1-1 | TRBV29-1 | TRBD1 | CSSYGQGGTEAFF | TGCAGCAGCTATGGACAGGGAGGCACTGAAGCTTTCTTT
few | TRBJ2-7 | TRBV14 | TRBD2 | CASSQGTSGQVYEQYF | TGTGCCAGCAGCCAAGGGACTAGCGGGCAAGTCTACGAGCAGTACTTC
many | TRBJ1-4 | TRBV6-5 | NA | CASSPTGPTNEKLFF | TGTGCCAGCAGTCCCACAGGGCCAACTAATGAAAAACTGTTTTTT
NA | TRBJ1-4 | TRBV10-3 | NA | CATTVEEEEKLFF | TGTGCCACCACGGTGGAAGAGGAGGAAAAACTGTTTTTT
many | TRBJ2-2 | TRBV2 | NA | CASSVDPNTGELFF | TGTGCCAGCAGTGTGGATCCAAACACCGGGGAGCTGTTTTTT
once | TRBJ1-4 | TRBV7-8 | NA | CASRDLGWEEKLFF | TGTGCCAGCAGAGATTTGGGGTGGGAGGAAAAACTGTTTTTT
few | TRBJ1-2 | TRBV5-1 | NA | CASSPTTANYGYTF | TGCGCCAGCAGCCCAACGACAGCTAACTATGGCTACACCTTC
NA | TRBJ1-1 | TRBV2 | NA | CASSGRQVIEAFF | TGTGCCAGCAGTGGAAGACAGGTCATTGAAGCTTTCTTT
many | TRBJ2-7 | TRBV24-1 | NA | CATSEGSDEQYF | TGTGCCACCTCCGAGGGGTCGGATGAGCAGTACTTC
NA | TRBJ2-6 | TRBV6-1 | NA | CASLSGRGNVLTF | TGTGCCAGCCTATCCGGCAGGGGCAACGTCCTGACTTTC
many | TRBJ2-6 | TRBV7-9 | TRBD1 | CASSLSEGQGFPQGANVLTF | TGTGCCAGCAGCTTATCGGAGGGACAGGGGTTCCCTCAGGGGGCCAACGTCCTGACTTTC
NA | TRBJ1-2 | TRBV7-2 | TRBD1 | CASSQDSGGYGYTF | TGCGCCAGCAGCCAAGATTCAGGGGGCTATGGCTACACCTTC
few | TRBJ2-5 | TRBV11-1 | NA | CASSLLGPETQYF | TGTGCCAGCAGCTTATTAGGCCCAGAGACCCAGTACTTC
few | TRBJ1-4 | TRBV20-1 | TRBD1 | CSATGQGGEKLFF | TGCAGTGCAACGGGACAGGGGGGTGAAAAACTGTTTTTT
NA | TRBJ2-7 | TRBV7-6 | TRBD1 | CASSFETGLQYF | TGTGCCAGCAGCTTTGAGACAGGGCTGCAGTACTTC
NA | TRBJ1-5 | TRBV6-5 | NA | CASSFSRALSNQPQHF | TGTGCCAGCAGTTTCAGCAGGGCTCTGAGCAATCAGCCCCAGCATTTT
many | TRBJ2-7 | TRBV10-2 | TRBD2 | CASSGTSGYEQYF | TGCGCCAGCAGCGGGACTAGCGGCTACGAGCAGTACTTC
many | TRBJ2-7 | TRBV15 | TRBD2 | CATSSELAVYEQYF | TGTGCCACCAGCAGTGAACTAGCGGTCTACGAGCAGTACTTC
NA | TRBJ2-7 | TRBV20-1 | TRBD2 | CSARFLAGTEQYF | TGCAGTGCTAGGTTTCTAGCGGGAACCGAGCAGTACTTC
NA | TRBJ2-7 | TRBV24-1 | NA | CATSGSHEQYF | TGTGCCACCAGTGGATCCCACGAGCAGTACTTC
many | TRBJ1-6 | TRBV7-6 | NA | CASSLFRNSPLHF | TGTGCCAGCAGCCTCTTTCGGAATTCACCCCTCCACTTT
many | TRBJ2-7 | TRBV29-1 | TRBD2 | CSVRGTNYEQYF | TGCAGCGTTCGTGGGACTAACTACGAGCAGTACTTC
once | TRBJ2-5 | TRBV29-1 | TRBD2 | CSTGAGRVTQYF | TGCAGCACCGGAGCCGGGAGGGTGACCCAGTACTTC
NA | TRBJ2-6 | TRBV25-1 | TRBD1 | CASSQWDRRVFSGANVLTF | TGTGCCAGCAGCCAATGGGACAGGAGGGTGTTCTCTGGGGCCAACGTCCTGACTTTC
NA | TRBJ1-2 | TRBV9 | TRBD1 | CASSGGQALLYGYTF | TGTGCCAGCAGCGGCGGACAGGCCCTACTCTATGGCTACACCTTC
many | TRBJ1-4 | TRBV7-8 | NA | CASSLVAGPAEKLFF | TGTGCCAGCAGCTTAGTGGCCGGGCCGGCTGAAAAACTGTTTTTT
NA | TRBJ1-1 | TRBV25-1 | TRBD1 | CASSVRDREPPGLYTEAFF | TGTGCCAGCAGCGTCCGGGACAGGGAGCCACCTGGTTTGTACACTGAAGCTTTCTTT
NA | TRBJ1-5 | TRBV6-5 | TRBD1 | CASSSTGQTAWAQHF | TGTGCCAGCAGTTCTACGGGACAGACCGCTTGGGCCCAGCATTTT
once | TRBJ1-1 | TRBV7-9 | NA | CASSLVGGPAEAFF | TGTGCCAGCAGCTTAGTAGGGGGTCCCGCTGAAGCTTTCTTT